This TCR beta chain appears in the sequencing data of a study of technical replicates of blood from several donors. V dropped 0 bases and J dropped 5; count of bases not matched to a gene: 4. Germline CDR1 is LGHNA and CDR2 is YNFKEQ. CDR3 size: 16 residues. TCRdb's table, derived via immunoSEQ multiplex PCR, lists solely in-frame clones and lacks some. In the table there are about 73,000 clones, roughly 90% of which are singletons. Input material: PBMCs. The V call is TRBV4-2, the J call TRBJ2-2, with 9 bases fitting TRBD1. This clonotype was obtained from a human donor in good health. Some clones in this sample may be carry-over from other donors' samples. CDR3 region: CASSQEGDRVTGELFF. The CDR3 nucleotides read TGTGCCAGCAGCCAAGAAGGGGACAGGGTGACCGGGGAGCTGTTTTTT.